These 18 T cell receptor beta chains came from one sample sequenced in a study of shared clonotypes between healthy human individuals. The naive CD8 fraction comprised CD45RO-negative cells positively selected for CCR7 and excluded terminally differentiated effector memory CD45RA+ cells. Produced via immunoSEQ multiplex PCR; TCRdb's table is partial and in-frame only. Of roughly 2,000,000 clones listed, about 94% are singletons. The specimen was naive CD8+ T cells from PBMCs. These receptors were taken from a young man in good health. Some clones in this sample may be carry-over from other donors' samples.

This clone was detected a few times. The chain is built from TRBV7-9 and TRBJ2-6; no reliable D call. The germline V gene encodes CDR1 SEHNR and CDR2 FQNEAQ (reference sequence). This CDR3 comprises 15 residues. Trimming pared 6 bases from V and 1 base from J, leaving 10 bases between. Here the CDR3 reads CASSREKSGANVLTF. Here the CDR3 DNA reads TGTGCCAGCAGTCGCGAGAAGTCTGGGGCCAACGTCCTGACTTTC.

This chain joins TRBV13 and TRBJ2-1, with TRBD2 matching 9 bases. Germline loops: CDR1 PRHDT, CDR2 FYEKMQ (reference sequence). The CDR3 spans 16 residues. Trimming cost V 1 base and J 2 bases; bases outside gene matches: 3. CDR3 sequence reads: CASSLVAGGAYNEQFF. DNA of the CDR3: TGTGCCAGCAGCTTAGTCGCGGGAGGGGCCTACAATGAGCAGTTCTTC.

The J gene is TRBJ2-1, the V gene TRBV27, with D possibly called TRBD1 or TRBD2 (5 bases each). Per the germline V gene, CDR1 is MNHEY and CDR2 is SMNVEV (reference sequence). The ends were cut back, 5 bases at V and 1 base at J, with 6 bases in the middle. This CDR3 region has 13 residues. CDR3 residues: CASSGTSYNEQFF. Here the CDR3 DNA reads TGTGCCAGCAGTGGGACGTCCTACAATGAGCAGTTCTTC.

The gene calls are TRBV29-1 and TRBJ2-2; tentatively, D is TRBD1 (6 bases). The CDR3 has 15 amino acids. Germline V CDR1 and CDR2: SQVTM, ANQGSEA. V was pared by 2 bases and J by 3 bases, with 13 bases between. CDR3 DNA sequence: TGCAGCGTTGAACGTTTTCCAGGGGACACCGGGGAGCTGTTTTTT. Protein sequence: CSVERFPGDTGELFF.

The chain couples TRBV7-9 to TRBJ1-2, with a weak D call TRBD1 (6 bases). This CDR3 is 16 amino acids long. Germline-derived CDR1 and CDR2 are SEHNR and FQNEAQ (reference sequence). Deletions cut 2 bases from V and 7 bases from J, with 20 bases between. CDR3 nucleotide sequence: TGTGCCAGCAGCTTACCCGAGGACAGTCCGACGAGTGGCTACACCTTC. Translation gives CASSLPEDSPTSGYTF.

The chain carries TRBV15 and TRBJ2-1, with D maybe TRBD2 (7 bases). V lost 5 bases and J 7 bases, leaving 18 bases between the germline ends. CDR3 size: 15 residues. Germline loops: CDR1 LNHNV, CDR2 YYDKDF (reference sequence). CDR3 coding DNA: TGTGCCACCAGCGTAACAGGGATGGGGGGGAATGAGCAGTTCTTC. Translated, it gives CATSVTGMGGNEQFF.

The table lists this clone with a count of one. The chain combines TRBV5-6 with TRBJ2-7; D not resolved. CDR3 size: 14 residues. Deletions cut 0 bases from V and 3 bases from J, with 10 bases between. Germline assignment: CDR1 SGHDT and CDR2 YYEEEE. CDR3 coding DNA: TGTGCCAGCAGCTTGGGCCGACATCTCTACGAGCAGTACTTC. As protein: CASSLGRHLYEQYF.

In DNA, the CDR3 is TGTGCCAGCAGCTCCCCTGGGGGAGGGCCCTCCGGGGAGCTGTTTTTT. This encodes CASSSPGGGPSGELFF. The genes are TRBV11-2 and TRBJ2-2; 7 bases align to TRBD2. The CDR3 consists of 16 residues. The junction had 11 bases not matched to a gene; V was cut back by 4 bases and J by 6 bases. Germline V gene data show CDR1 as SGHAT and CDR2 as FQNNGV.

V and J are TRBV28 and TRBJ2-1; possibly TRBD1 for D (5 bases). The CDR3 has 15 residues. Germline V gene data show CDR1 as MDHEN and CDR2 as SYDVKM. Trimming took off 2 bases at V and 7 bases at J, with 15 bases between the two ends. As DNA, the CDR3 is TGTGCCAGCAGTTTAAACGTGGTAAGGGGTAATGAGCAGTTCTTC. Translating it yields CASSLNVVRGNEQFF.

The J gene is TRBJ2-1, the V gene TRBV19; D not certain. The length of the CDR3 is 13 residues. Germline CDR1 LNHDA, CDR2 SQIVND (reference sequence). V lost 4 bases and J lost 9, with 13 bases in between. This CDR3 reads CASSTFGPREQFF. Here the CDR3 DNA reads TGTGCCAGTAGTACTTTCGGACCTCGTGAGCAGTTCTTC.

The CDR3 here is CASSQDSRQEQFF. CDR3 DNA: TGTGCCAGCAGCCAAGACTCGAGGCAGGAGCAGTTCTTC. V usage is TRBV14 and J usage is TRBJ2-1; D gene ambiguous. There are 13 residues in the CDR3. With 0 bases removed from V and 10 bases from J, the gap between germline ends came to 10 bases. Germline loops: CDR1 SGHDN, CDR2 FVKESK.

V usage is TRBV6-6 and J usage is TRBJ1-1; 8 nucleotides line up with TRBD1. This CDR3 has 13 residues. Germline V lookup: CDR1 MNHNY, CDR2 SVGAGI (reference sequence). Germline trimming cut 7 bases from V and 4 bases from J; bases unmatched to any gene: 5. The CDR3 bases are TGTGCCAGCAACCCAGGGGGCGGCACTGAAGCTTTCTTT. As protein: CASNPGGGTEAFF.

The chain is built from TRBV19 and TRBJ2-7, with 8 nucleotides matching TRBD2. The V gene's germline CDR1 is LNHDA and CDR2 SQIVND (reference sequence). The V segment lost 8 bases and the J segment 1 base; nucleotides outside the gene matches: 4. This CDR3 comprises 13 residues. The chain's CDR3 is CASRSGASYEQYF. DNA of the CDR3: TGTGCCAGTCGTAGCGGGGCATCCTACGAGCAGTACTTC.

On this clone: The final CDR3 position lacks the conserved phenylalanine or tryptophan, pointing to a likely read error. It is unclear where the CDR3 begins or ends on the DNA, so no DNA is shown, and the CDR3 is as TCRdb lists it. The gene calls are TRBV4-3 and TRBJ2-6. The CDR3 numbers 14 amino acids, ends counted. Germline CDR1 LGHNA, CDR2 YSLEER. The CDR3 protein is CASSCTLGRHKVGL.

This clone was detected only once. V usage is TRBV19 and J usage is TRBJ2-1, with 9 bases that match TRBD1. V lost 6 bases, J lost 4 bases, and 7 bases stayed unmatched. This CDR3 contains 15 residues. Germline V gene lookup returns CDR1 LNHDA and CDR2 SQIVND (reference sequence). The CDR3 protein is CASRIGTGRYNEQFF. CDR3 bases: TGTGCCAGTAGAATTGGGACAGGGCGATACAATGAGCAGTTCTTC.

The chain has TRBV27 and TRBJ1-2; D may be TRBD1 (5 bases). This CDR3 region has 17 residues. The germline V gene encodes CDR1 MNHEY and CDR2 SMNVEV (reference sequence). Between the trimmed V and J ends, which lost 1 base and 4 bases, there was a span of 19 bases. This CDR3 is CASSLLMEGPGGYGYTF. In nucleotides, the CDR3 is TGTGCCAGCAGTTTATTGATGGAGGGGCCAGGAGGCTATGGCTACACCTTC.

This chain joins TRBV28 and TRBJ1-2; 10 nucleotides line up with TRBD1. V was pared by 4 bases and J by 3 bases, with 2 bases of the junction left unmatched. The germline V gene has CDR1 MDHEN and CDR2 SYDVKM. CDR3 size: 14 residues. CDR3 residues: CASSWDRGYYGYTF. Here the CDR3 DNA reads TGTGCCAGCAGTTGGGACAGGGGATACTATGGCTACACCTTC.

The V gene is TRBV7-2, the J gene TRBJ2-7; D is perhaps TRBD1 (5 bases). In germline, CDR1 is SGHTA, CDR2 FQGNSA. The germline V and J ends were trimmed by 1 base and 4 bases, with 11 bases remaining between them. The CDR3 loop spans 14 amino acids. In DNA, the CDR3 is TGTGCCAGCAGCTTAGGCAGGGAAGGTTACGAGCAGTACTTC. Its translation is CASSLGREGYEQYF.